This record looks at one TCR beta chain sequence and its context. Antigen: not known. The ends lost 3 bases at V and 0 bases at J; junction bases unmatched: 5. Germline-derived CDR1 and CDR2 are SGDLS and YYNGEE. The CDR3 runs 15 residues. This entry is derived from a study of T cell responses to AZD1222 COVID-19 vaccine. Findings and caveats of the study: The number of AZD1222 recipients seropositive at baseline was only five to seven.

Clones were sequenced by immunoSEQ multiplex PCR, and TCRdb holds only the in-frame ones, with some missing. The sample has 150,000 to 200,000 clones, around 87% seen once. This chain connects TRBV9 to TRBJ1-1; 7 bases are shared with TRBD1. The source was peripheral blood, collected on day 0 of AZD1222 vaccination. The sequence derives from an adult in good health. The DNA of the CDR3 is TGTGCCAGCAGCGCCAAGACAGGGATGAACACTGAAGCTTTCTTT. This encodes CASSAKTGMNTEAFF.